The 9 T cell receptor beta chains in this list originate from one sample, sequenced in a study of Graves' ophthalmopathy and Graves' hyperthyroidism. Investigators amplified TCR beta CDR3 regions from RNA transcripts. Second-round multiplex PCR followed a first-round RT-PCR using HTBI primers. Via MiXCR, TCRdb re-called the multiplex PCR reads, giving one row per CDR3 protein. The table lists about 700,000 distinct CDR3 sequences, over 40% of them singletons. The source material was peripheral blood. Every receptor here comes from an adult man with Graves' ophthalmopathy.

The chain carries TRBV20-1 and TRBJ2-1; D perhaps matches TRBD1 (5 bases). The last part of the DNA fits TRBJ2-7 better; the J call may be wrong. CDR3 length: 14 residues. CDR1 is DFQATT, CDR2 SNEGSKA, per germline (reference sequence). CDR3 sequence (DNA): TGCAGTGCTATCTCCGACAGTGCCTACAATGAGCAGTACTTC. Its translation: CSAISDSAYNEQYF.

In the case of this clonotype: A read error may be the cause here, since a much bigger clone is one base away. The rearrangement joins TRBV7-2 to TRBJ2-5, with no clear D. V was shortened by 6 bases and J by 0 bases, with 14 bases between the two germline ends. Germline values: CDR1 SGHTA, CDR2 FQGNSA. The CDR3 spans 15 residues. CDR3 bases: TGTGCCAGCAGTGACAACCGGGCTAACCAAGAGACCCAGTACTTC. Translation: CASSDNRANQETQYF.

To note about this clonotype: This could be a read error, since a much larger clone is one nucleotide away. The rearrangement joins TRBV20-1 to TRBJ2-5; D is possibly TRBD1 (5 bases). The ends were cut back, 0 bases at V and 5 bases at J, with 22 bases in the middle. In germline, CDR1 is DFQATT, CDR2 SNEGSKA (reference sequence). The CDR3 length is 17 residues. DNA of the CDR3: TGCAGTGCTAGAGATGGGGCGGCACCTTCTTTGGAGGAGACCCAGTACTTC. Protein: CSARDGAAPSLEETQYF.

The chain carries TRBV15 and TRBJ1-1, with a possible D match to TRBD1 (6 bases). The V end lost 3 bases, the J end lost 1 base, and 12 bases lay between the germline ends. Germline V gene sequence: CDR1 LNHNV, CDR2 YYDKDF (reference sequence). CDR3 length: 15 residues. The CDR3 sequence is CATSRETGTNTEAFF. CDR3 DNA sequence: TGTGCCACCAGCAGGGAAACAGGGACGAACACTGAAGCTTTCTTT.

This clonotype has a single count. Just one base apart from a much larger clone, this may be a read error. This chain connects TRBV9 to TRBJ2-2, with D maybe TRBD2 (5 bases). From germline, CDR1 is SGDLS and CDR2 YYNGEE. CDR3 size: 13 residues. The CDR3 DNA is TGTGCCAGCAGCACCTTAGCGTCCGGGAAGCTGTTTTTT. It encodes CASSTLASGKLFF. The entire variable domain, with the rest obtained from reference TRBV9 and TRBJ2-2, is as follows: DSGVTQTPKHLITATGQRVTLRCSPRSGDLSVYWYQQSLDQGLQFLIQYYNGEERAKGNILERFSAQQFPDLHSELNLSSLELGDSALYFCASSTLASGKLFFGEGSRLTVL.

The genes are TRBV25-1 and TRBJ1-3; 10 bases map to TRBD1. Germline V gene sequence: CDR1 MGHDK, CDR2 SYGVNS. V shed 5 bases and J 8 bases; nucleotides not matched to a gene: 6. CDR3 length: 14 amino acids. The CDR3 DNA is TGTGCCAGCAGTCCCGGGACAGGGGCGCACACCATATATTTT. It specifies CASSPGTGAHTIYF.

This clonotype was seen a handful of times. The V and J genes are TRBV2 and TRBJ2-5, with D uncertain. V lost 8 bases and J 2 bases, leaving 15 bases between the germline ends. The CDR3 spans 14 residues. Germline CDR1 SNHLY, CDR2 FYNNEI. CDR3 sequence (DNA): TGTGCCAGCTCACGGCGTGATGGACAAGAGACCCAGTACTTC. Its translation is CASSRRDGQETQYF.

The chain employs TRBV24-1 and TRBJ1-4; D gene uncertain. Germline V CDR1 and CDR2: KGHDR, SFDVKD. V gave up 5 bases and J gave up 7 bases, with 4 bases separating them. The CDR3 covers 11 residues. The CDR3 loop is CATSGVEKLFF. The CDR3 bases are TGTGCCACCAGTGGGGTTGAAAAACTGTTTTTT.

The chain couples TRBV12-3 or TRBV12-4 to TRBJ1-2, with D perhaps TRBD1 (5 bases). The V and J ends lost 5 bases and 6 bases respectively, with 13 bases between them. The CDR3 is made up of 13 amino acids. The DNA for the CDR3 is TGTGCCAGCAGTGCCCTTCTGGGGGATGGCTACACCTTC. Translation gives CASSALLGDGYTF.